The rows below give T cell receptor beta chains drawn from one sample of a study of identical twins. One entry per CDR3 protein results from TCRdb running MiXCR on the 5' RACE reads. The sample has 420,000 or so distinct CDR3 sequences; around a sixth are singletons. Sequenced input: naive T cells sorted from blood. The receptors derive from a man aged 50 to 59 in good health. The CDR3 runs from the conserved cysteine through the conserved F or W. A D gene is named only where the DNA matches it firmly. Only some rows state a clone size, as once, few, many or a class for expanded clones.

>few|TRBV20-1|.|TRBJ2-1
TGCAGTGCTAAGTCGGGGGTCGATGAGCAGTTCTTC
CSAKSGVDEQFF
>many|TRBV20-1|.|TRBJ1-6
TGCAGTGCTAGCCCCTATGTTGGCAGGACTAATTCACCCCTCCACTTT
CSASPYVGRTNSPLHF
>.|TRBV29-1|TRBD2|TRBJ2-1
TGCAGCGTTGAAGATCGGGGGGTTAGGTCCTACAATGAGCAGTTCTTC
CSVEDRGVRSYNEQFF
>many|TRBV12-3/TRBV12-4|.|TRBJ2-7
TGTGCCAGCAGGGCTTCGGGCCACGAGCAGTACTTC
CASRASGHEQYF
>many|TRBV20-1|.|TRBJ1-1
TGCAGTGCGCGGAGAACCCCGAACACTGAAGCTTTCTTT
CSARRTPNTEAFF
>.|TRBV5-6|.|TRBJ1-6
TGTGCCAGCAGCTCTGGGTGGTATTCACCCCTCCACTTT
CASSSGWYSPLHF
>.|TRBV4-3|TRBD1|TRBJ1-2
TGCGCCAGCAGCCAGACAGGGGCCTATGGCTACACCTTC
CASSQTGAYGYTF
>many|TRBV19|.|TRBJ2-7
TGTGCCAGTAGTACCTTTGGAGGGGGCGGATCCTACGAGCAGTACTTC
CASSTFGGGGSYEQYF
>.|TRBV7-9|TRBD1|TRBJ1-2
TGTGCCAGCAGCACCCCCGGGACAGCCTATGGCTACACCTTC
CASSTPGTAYGYTF
>few|TRBV2|.|TRBJ2-1
TGTGCCAGCAGTTTGAGACAGGCCTACAATGAGCAGTTCTTC
CASSLRQAYNEQFF
>many|TRBV4-2|.|TRBJ1-2
TGTGCCAGCAGCCAAGAAGGCCCGGGGGAAGGCTACACCTTC
CASSQEGPGEGYTF
>.|TRBV7-8|.|TRBJ2-1
TGTGCCAGCAGACCCAACCAGGGGAGAGATGAGCAGTTCTTC
CASRPNQGRDEQFF
>many|TRBV15|TRBD1|TRBJ1-2
TGTGCCACCAGCATCGGACAGGGAATGAGTTATGGCTACACCTTC
CATSIGQGMSYGYTF
>many|TRBV25-1|TRBD1|TRBJ2-5
TGTGCCAGCAACCGACAGGGGTCCCAAGAGACCCAGTACTTC
CASNRQGSQETQYF
>.|TRBV10-3|.|TRBJ1-5
TGTGCCATCAGTGAGTCGGGGGGGAGCAATCAGCCCCAGCATTTT
CAISESGGSNQPQHF
>.|TRBV7-2|.|TRBJ2-3
TGTGCCAGCAGCTTCGAAGCCGCGGGCACAGATACGCAGTATTTT
CASSFEAAGTDTQYF
>few|TRBV5-5|.|TRBJ1-1
TGTGCCAGCAGCTTGATGGGGAGGAGCACTGAAGCTTTCTTT
CASSLMGRSTEAFF
>.|TRBV27|TRBD1|TRBJ2-1
TGTGCCAGCACCCCGGGGACAGGGGTAAATGAGCAGTTCTTC
CASTPGTGVNEQFF
>many|TRBV29-1|TRBD2|TRBJ2-1
TGCAGCGTTGTTCTAGCGGGAGGGCCTCTGCCTGAGCAGTTCTTC
CSVVLAGGPLPEQFF
>.|TRBV4-1|.|TRBJ1-1
TGCGCCAGCAGCCAACGAGGGGACACTGAAGCTTTCTTT
CASSQRGDTEAFF
>many|TRBV12-3/TRBV12-4|TRBD1|TRBJ1-1
TGTGCCAGCAGCCTAGGACAGGAGGCTTTCTTT
CASSLGQEAFF
>few|TRBV11-1|.|TRBJ1-2
TGTGCCAGCAGCTTAGCCGAGGACAGTCGTGGTGGCTACACCTTC
CASSLAEDSRGGYTF
>many|TRBV4-2|.|TRBJ2-5
TGTGCCAGCAGCCAAGGAGCAGGGCAAGAGACCCAGTACTTC
CASSQGAGQETQYF
>few|TRBV5-1|.|TRBJ1-1
TGCGCCAGCAGCTTGTCGGCGTTTGTAGTCACTGAAGCTTTCTTT
CASSLSAFVVTEAFF
>few|TRBV4-3|TRBD2|TRBJ2-1
TGCGCCAGCAGCCAATACCTAGCGGGGCCCTACAATGAGCAGTTCTTC
CASSQYLAGPYNEQFF
>.|TRBV7-9|.|TRBJ1-1
TGTGCCAGCAGCTCAGGACGGACGAACACTGAAGCTTTCTTT
CASSSGRTNTEAFF